This is a list of T cell receptor beta chains from one sample in a study of T cell responses to AZD1222 COVID-19 vaccine. Produced via immunoSEQ multiplex PCR; TCRdb's table is partial and in-frame only. The sample includes some 110,000 clones, more than 70% of them seen just once. The sample consisted of peripheral blood, taken on day 0 of AZD1222 vaccination. The receptors derive from an adult in good health. The CDR3 runs from the conserved cysteine through the conserved F or W. The order of the fields is clone size, J gene, V gene, D gene, CDR3 DNA, CDR3 protein. D genes are given only for firm matches. Expanded clones are given a class, and other clones once, few, many or no size at all.

clone_size: NA; j_call: TRBJ1-6; v_call: TRBV30; d_call: NA; cdr3_nt: TGTGCCTGGAATTGGGGGTATAATTCACCCCTCCACTTT; cdr3_aa: CAWNWGYNSPLHF
clone_size: NA; j_call: TRBJ1-1; v_call: TRBV19; d_call: NA; cdr3_nt: TGTGCCAGTAGTTCCCAAGACCCAATCTCAAACACTGAAGCTTTCTTT; cdr3_aa: CASSSQDPISNTEAFF
clone_size: NA; j_call: TRBJ1-1; v_call: TRBV24-1; d_call: NA; cdr3_nt: TGTGCCACCCCCAGGGCCGGGGGAACTGAAGCTTTCTTT; cdr3_aa: CATPRAGGTEAFF
clone_size: NA; j_call: TRBJ1-1; v_call: TRBV6-2/TRBV6-3; d_call: NA; cdr3_nt: TGTGCCAGCAGTACCCGGGGGGGCCCTCAGCCCGAGGCTTTCTTT; cdr3_aa: CASSTRGGPQPEAFF
clone_size: once; j_call: TRBJ1-1; v_call: TRBV19; d_call: NA; cdr3_nt: TGTGCCAGTAGTCCACAGGGGAACACTGAAGCTTTCTTT; cdr3_aa: CASSPQGNTEAFF
clone_size: NA; j_call: TRBJ2-7; v_call: TRBV7-2; d_call: NA; cdr3_nt: TGTGCCAGCAGCTTCCCGCACTACGAGCAGTACTTC; cdr3_aa: CASSFPHYEQYF
clone_size: NA; j_call: TRBJ1-3; v_call: TRBV30; d_call: NA; cdr3_nt: TGTGCCTGGAGCCTACGGGGCATCTCTGGAAACACCATATATTTT; cdr3_aa: CAWSLRGISGNTIYF
clone_size: NA; j_call: TRBJ2-1; v_call: TRBV19; d_call: NA; cdr3_nt: TGTGCCAGTAGTAGGGCTACCTCCTACAATGAGCAGTTCTTC; cdr3_aa: CASSRATSYNEQFF
clone_size: NA; j_call: TRBJ2-6; v_call: TRBV28; d_call: NA; cdr3_nt: TGTGCCAGCTTTGGGTATGAGTCTGGGGCCAACGTCCTGACTTTC; cdr3_aa: CASFGYESGANVLTF
clone_size: NA; j_call: TRBJ2-6; v_call: TRBV5-4; d_call: NA; cdr3_nt: TGTGCCAGCAGCCCCGGGGCCCTGGCTGGGGCCAACGTCCTGACTTTC; cdr3_aa: CASSPGALAGANVLTF
clone_size: NA; j_call: TRBJ1-1; v_call: TRBV5-8; d_call: NA; cdr3_nt: TGTGCCAGCAGCCAGACAGGGAACACTGAAGCTTTCTTT; cdr3_aa: CASSQTGNTEAFF
clone_size: NA; j_call: TRBJ1-2; v_call: TRBV7-9; d_call: TRBD1; cdr3_nt: TGTGCCAGCAGCTTACCGGGACAGGCCTATGGCTACACCTTC; cdr3_aa: CASSLPGQAYGYTF
clone_size: NA; j_call: TRBJ2-1; v_call: TRBV30; d_call: TRBD2; cdr3_nt: TGTGCCTGGAGTAACACTAGCGGGAGATTCGGGGAGCAGTTCTTC; cdr3_aa: CAWSNTSGRFGEQFF
clone_size: NA; j_call: TRBJ2-2; v_call: TRBV11-3; d_call: TRBD1; cdr3_nt: TGTGCCAGCCGGACAGGGAGGTCCTCCGGGGAGCTGTTTTTT; cdr3_aa: CASRTGRSSGELFF
clone_size: NA; j_call: TRBJ2-7; v_call: TRBV6-5; d_call: NA; cdr3_nt: TGTGCCAGCAGTGACTCGGGGGTAGGGGCGTACGAGCAGTACTTC; cdr3_aa: CASSDSGVGAYEQYF
clone_size: few; j_call: TRBJ1-5; v_call: TRBV10-3; d_call: NA; cdr3_nt: TGTGCCATCAGTGAGTCGGCGGGGGATCAGCCCCAGCATTTT; cdr3_aa: CAISESAGDQPQHF
clone_size: few; j_call: TRBJ2-7; v_call: TRBV28; d_call: TRBD2; cdr3_nt: TGTGCCAGCACGCAGGGTACTAGCGGGAGGTACGAGCAGTACTTC; cdr3_aa: CASTQGTSGRYEQYF
clone_size: NA; j_call: TRBJ2-2; v_call: TRBV19; d_call: NA; cdr3_nt: TGTGCCAGTAGTATCAGACAGGGACTCACCGGGGAGCTGTTTTTT; cdr3_aa: CASSIRQGLTGELFF
clone_size: NA; j_call: TRBJ2-2; v_call: TRBV11-3; d_call: NA; cdr3_nt: TGTGCCAGCAGCCCGAGGGGGGGTGTAACCGGGGAGCTGTTTTTT; cdr3_aa: CASSPRGGVTGELFF
clone_size: NA; j_call: TRBJ1-1; v_call: TRBV29-1; d_call: TRBD1; cdr3_nt: TGCAGCGCAGACAGGGAGATCGGTGAAGCTTTCTTT; cdr3_aa: CSADREIGEAFF
clone_size: NA; j_call: TRBJ2-7; v_call: TRBV6-6; d_call: TRBD2; cdr3_nt: TGTGCCAGCAGTTTGGGGACTAGGAGCGAGCAGTACTTC; cdr3_aa: CASSLGTRSEQYF
clone_size: NA; j_call: TRBJ2-3; v_call: TRBV5-5; d_call: NA; cdr3_nt: TGTGCCAGCAGCTTGACCGGGACGGTTACAGATACGCAGTATTTT; cdr3_aa: CASSLTGTVTDTQYF
clone_size: NA; j_call: TRBJ1-5; v_call: TRBV30; d_call: NA; cdr3_nt: TGTGCCTGGAGTAAGACAGAGTGGGATCAGCCCCAGCATTTT; cdr3_aa: CAWSKTEWDQPQHF
clone_size: NA; j_call: TRBJ2-5; v_call: TRBV28; d_call: NA; cdr3_nt: TGTGCCAGCAGCCGGTATGAGACCCAGTACTTC; cdr3_aa: CASSRYETQYF
clone_size: NA; j_call: TRBJ1-2; v_call: TRBV7-9; d_call: NA; cdr3_nt: TGTGCCAGCAGCTTCAGGGACTTCTATGGCTACACCTTC; cdr3_aa: CASSFRDFYGYTF
clone_size: NA; j_call: TRBJ2-3; v_call: TRBV7-8; d_call: NA; cdr3_nt: TGTGCCAGCAGCTTAGTTTGGTACGGAGATACGCAGTATTTT; cdr3_aa: CASSLVWYGDTQYF